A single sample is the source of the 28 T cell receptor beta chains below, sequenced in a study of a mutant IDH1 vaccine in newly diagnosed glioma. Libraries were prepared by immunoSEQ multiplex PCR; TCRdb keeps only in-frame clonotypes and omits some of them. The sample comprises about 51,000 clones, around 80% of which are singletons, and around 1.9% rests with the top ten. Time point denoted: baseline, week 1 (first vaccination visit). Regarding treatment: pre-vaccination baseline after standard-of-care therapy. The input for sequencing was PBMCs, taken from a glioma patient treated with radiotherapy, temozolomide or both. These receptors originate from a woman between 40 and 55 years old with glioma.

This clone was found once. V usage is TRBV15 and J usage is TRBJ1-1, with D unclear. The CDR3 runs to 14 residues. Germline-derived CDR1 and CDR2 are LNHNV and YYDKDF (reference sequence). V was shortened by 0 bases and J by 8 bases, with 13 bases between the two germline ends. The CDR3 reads CATSRDRGQPEAFF. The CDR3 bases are TGTGCCACCAGCAGAGATCGTGGCCAACCCGAAGCTTTCTTT. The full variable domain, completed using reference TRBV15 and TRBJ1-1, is DAMVIQNPRYQVTQFGKPVTLSCSQTLNHNVMYWYQQKSSQAPKLLFHYYDKDFNNEADTPDNFQSRRPNTSFCFLDIRSPGLGDTAMYLCATSRDRGQPEAFFGQGTRLTVV.

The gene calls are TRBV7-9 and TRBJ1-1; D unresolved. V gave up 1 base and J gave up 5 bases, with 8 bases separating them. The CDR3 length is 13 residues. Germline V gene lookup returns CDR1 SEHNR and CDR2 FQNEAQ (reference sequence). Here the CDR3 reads CASSLEVETEAFF. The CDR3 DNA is TGTGCCAGCAGCTTAGAAGTGGAAACTGAAGCTTTCTTT. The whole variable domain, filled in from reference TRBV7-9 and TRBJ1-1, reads DTGVSQNPRHKITKRGQNVTFRCDPISEHNRLYWYRQTLGQGPEFLTYFQNEAQLEKSRLLSDRFSAERPKGSFSTLEIQRTEQGDSAMYLCASSLEVETEAFFGQGTRLTVV.

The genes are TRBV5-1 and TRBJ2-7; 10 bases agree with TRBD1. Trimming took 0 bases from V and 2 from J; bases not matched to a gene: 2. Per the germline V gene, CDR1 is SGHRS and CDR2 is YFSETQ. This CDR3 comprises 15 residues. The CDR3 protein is CASSLGGQGPYEQYF. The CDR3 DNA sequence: TGCGCCAGCAGCTTGGGGGGACAGGGGCCCTACGAGCAGTACTTC.

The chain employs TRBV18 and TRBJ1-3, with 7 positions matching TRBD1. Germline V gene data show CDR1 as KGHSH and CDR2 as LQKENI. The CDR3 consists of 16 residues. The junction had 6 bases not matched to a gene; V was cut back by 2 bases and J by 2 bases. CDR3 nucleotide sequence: TGTGCCAGCTCACCAGTCCCCAGGGGGGCTGGAAACACCATATATTTT. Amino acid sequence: CASSPVPRGAGNTIYF. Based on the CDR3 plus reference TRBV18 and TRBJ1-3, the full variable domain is NAGVMQNPRHLVRRRGQEARLRCSPMKGHSHVYWYRQLPEEGLKFMVYLQKENIIDESGMPKERFSAEFPKEGPSILRIQQVVRGDSAAYFCASSPVPRGAGNTIYFGEGSWLTVV.

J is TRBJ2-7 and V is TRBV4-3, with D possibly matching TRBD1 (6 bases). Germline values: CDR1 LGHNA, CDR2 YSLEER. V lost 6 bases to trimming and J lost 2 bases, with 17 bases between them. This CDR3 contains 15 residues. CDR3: CASRRGTTGTYEQYF. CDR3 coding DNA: TGCGCCAGCAGGCGCGGCACAACAGGGACCTACGAGCAGTACTTC.

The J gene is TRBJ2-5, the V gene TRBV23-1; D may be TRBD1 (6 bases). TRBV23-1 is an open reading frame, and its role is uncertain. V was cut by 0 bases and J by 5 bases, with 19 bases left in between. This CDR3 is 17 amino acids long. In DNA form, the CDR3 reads TGCGCCAGCAGTCAATCGCACTCCCCCACAGGGTGGGAGACCCAGTACTTC. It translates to CASSQSHSPTGWETQYF.

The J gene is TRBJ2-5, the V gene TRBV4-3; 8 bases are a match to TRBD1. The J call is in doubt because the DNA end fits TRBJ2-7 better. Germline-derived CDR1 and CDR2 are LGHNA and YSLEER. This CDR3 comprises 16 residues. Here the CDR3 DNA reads TGCGCCAGCAGCCAAGATGCAGGGGGCCCCCCCAACGAGCAGTACTTC. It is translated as CASSQDAGGPPNEQYF.

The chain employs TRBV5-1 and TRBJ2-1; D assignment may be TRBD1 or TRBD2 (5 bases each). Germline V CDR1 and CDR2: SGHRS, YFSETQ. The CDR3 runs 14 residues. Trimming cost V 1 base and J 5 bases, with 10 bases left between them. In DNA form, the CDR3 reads TGCGCCAGCAGCTTGTGGGGGATTGACAATGAGCAGTTCTTC. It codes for CASSLWGIDNEQFF.

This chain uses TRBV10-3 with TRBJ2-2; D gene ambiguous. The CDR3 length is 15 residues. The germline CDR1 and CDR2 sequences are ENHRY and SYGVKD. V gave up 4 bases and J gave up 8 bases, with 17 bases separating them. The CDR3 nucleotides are TGTGCCATCAGTGCCCCGGAGAGGCGCGGTGGGGAGCTGTTTTTT. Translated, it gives CAISAPERRGGELFF.

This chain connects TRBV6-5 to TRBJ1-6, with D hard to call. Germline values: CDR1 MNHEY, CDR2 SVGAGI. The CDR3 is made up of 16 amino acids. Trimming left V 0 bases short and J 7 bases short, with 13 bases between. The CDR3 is CASSYSIPAGNSPLHF. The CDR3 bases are TGTGCCAGCAGTTACTCGATACCCGCCGGGAATTCACCCCTCCACTTT.

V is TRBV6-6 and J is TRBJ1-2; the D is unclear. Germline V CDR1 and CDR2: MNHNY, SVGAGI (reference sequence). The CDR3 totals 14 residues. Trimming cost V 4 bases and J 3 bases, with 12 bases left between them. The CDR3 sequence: CASSFPFSDYGYTF. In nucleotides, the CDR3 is TGTGCCAGCAGTTTCCCCTTTTCTGACTATGGCTACACCTTC.

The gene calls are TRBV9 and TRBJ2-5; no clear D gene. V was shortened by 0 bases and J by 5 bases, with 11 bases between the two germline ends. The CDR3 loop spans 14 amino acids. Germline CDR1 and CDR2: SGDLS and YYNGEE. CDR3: CASSVEPGGETQYF. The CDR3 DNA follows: TGTGCCAGCAGCGTAGAACCAGGTGGGGAGACCCAGTACTTC.

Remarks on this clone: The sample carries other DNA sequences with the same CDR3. The CDR3 loop is CASRAGNTEAFF. CDR3 in DNA: TGTGCCAGCCGCGCTGGGAACACTGAAGCTTTCTTT. This chain uses TRBV2 with TRBJ1-1, with D unresolved. V lost 8 bases and J lost 1, with 8 bases in between. Germline V CDR1 and CDR2: SNHLY, FYNNEI. The CDR3 sequence is 12 residues long.

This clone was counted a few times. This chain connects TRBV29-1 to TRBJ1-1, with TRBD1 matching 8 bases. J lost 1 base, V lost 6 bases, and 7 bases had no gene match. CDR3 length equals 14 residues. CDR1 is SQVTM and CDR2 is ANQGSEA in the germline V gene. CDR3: CSVAQGAGNTEAFF. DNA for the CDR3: TGCAGCGTGGCGCAGGGGGCGGGGAACACTGAAGCTTTCTTT.

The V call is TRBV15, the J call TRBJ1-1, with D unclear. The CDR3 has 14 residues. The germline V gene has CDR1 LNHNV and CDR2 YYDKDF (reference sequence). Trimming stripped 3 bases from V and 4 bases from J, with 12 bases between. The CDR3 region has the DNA TGTGCCACCAGCAGCCCTCGGCCAGGCACTGAAGCTTTCTTT. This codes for CATSSPRPGTEAFF.

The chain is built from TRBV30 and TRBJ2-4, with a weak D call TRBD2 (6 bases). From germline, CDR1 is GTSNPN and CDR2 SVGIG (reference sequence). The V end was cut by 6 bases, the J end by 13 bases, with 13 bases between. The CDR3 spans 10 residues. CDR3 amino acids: CACGPGVQYF. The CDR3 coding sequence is TGTGCCTGCGGACCGGGGGTACAGTACTTC.

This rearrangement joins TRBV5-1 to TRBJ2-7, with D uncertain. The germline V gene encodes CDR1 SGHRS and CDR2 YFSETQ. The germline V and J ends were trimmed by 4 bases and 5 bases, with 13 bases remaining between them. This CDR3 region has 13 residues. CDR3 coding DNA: TGCGCCAGCAGCGGTCTAGATATGAACGAGCAGTACTTC. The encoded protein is CASSGLDMNEQYF. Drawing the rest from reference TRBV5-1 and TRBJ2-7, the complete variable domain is KAGVTQTPRYLIKTRGQQVTLSCSPISGHRSVSWYQQTPGQGLQFLFEYFSETQRNKGNFPGRFSGRQFSNSRSEMNVSTLELGDSALYLCASSGLDMNEQYFGPGTRLTVT.

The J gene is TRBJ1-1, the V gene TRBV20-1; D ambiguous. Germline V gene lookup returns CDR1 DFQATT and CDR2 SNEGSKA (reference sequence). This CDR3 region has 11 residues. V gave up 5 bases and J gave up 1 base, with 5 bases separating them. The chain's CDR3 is CSASGNTEAFF. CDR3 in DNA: TGCAGTGCTTCGGGGAACACTGAAGCTTTCTTT.

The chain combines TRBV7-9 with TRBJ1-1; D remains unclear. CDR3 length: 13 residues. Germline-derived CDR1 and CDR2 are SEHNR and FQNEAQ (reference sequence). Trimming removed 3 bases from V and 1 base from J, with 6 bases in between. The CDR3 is CASSFEENTEAFF. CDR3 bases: TGTGCCAGCAGCTTCGAGGAGAACACTGAAGCTTTCTTT. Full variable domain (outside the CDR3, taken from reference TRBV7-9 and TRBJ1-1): DTGVSQNPRHKITKRGQNVTFRCDPISEHNRLYWYRQTLGQGPEFLTYFQNEAQLEKSRLLSDRFSAERPKGSFSTLEIQRTEQGDSAMYLCASSFEENTEAFFGQGTRLTVV.

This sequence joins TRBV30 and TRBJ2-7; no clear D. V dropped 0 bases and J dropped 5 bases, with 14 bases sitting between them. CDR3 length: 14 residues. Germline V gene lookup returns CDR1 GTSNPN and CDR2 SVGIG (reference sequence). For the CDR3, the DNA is TGTGCCTGGAGTGTCCAGGTTCTCTTTGACGAGCAGTACTTC. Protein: CAWSVQVLFDEQYF.

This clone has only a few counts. CDR3 residues: CASSQEKGFSDSSYEQYF. CDR3 DNA sequence: TGCGCCAGCAGCCAAGAAAAAGGTTTTTCGGACTCCTCCTACGAGCAGTACTTC. This chain uses TRBV4-1 with TRBJ2-7; possible D gene TRBD2, 5 bases. V was pared by 0 bases and J by 0 bases, with 18 bases between. Germline CDR1 and CDR2: MGHRA and YSYEKL. This CDR3 is 18 amino acids long.

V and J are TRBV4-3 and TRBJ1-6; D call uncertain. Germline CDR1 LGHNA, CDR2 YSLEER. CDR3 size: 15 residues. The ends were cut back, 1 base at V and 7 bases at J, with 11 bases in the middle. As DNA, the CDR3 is TGCGCCAGCAGCCAAGGGCCAGCCGGGAATTCACCCCTCCACTTT. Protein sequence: CASSQGPAGNSPLHF.

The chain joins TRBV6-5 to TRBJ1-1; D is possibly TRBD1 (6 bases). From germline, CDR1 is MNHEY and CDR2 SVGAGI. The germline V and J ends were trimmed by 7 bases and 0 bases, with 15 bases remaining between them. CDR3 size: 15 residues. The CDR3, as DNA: TGTGCCAGCAAACTCAAAAGGGGGGTGAACACTGAAGCTTTCTTT. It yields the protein CASKLKRGVNTEAFF.

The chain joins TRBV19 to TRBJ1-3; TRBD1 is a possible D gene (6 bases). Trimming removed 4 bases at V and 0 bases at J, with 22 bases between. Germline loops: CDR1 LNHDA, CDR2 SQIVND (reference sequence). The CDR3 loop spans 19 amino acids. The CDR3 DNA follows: TGTGCCAGTAGTACCCGGAGCGGGACACCTGGATACTCTGGAAACACCATATATTTT. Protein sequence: CASSTRSGTPGYSGNTIYF.

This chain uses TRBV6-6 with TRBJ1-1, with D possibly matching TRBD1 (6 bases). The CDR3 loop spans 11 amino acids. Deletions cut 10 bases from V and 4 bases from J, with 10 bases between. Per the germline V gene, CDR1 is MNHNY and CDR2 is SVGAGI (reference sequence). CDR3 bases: TGTGCCATCCAGGGGTTCACTGAAGCTTTCTTT. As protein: CAIQGFTEAFF.

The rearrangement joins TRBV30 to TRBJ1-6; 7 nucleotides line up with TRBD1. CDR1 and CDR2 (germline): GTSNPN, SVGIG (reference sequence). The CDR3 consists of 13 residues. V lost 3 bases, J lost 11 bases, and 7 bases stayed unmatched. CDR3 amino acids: CAWSADRATPLHF. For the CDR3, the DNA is TGTGCCTGGAGCGCTGACAGGGCGACACCCCTCCACTTT.

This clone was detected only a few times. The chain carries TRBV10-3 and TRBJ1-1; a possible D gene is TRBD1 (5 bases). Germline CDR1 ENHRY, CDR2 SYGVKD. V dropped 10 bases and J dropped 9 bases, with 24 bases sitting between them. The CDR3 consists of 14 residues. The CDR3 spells CATTFEVGGTQAFF. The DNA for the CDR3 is TGTGCCACCACCTTTGAGGTGGGGGGAACCCAAGCTTTCTTT.

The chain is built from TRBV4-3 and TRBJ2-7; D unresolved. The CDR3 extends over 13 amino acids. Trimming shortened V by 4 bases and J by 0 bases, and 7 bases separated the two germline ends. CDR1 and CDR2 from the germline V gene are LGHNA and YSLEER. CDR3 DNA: TGCGCCAGCAGCCGATTCTTCTCCTACGAGCAGTACTTC. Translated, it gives CASSRFFSYEQYF.